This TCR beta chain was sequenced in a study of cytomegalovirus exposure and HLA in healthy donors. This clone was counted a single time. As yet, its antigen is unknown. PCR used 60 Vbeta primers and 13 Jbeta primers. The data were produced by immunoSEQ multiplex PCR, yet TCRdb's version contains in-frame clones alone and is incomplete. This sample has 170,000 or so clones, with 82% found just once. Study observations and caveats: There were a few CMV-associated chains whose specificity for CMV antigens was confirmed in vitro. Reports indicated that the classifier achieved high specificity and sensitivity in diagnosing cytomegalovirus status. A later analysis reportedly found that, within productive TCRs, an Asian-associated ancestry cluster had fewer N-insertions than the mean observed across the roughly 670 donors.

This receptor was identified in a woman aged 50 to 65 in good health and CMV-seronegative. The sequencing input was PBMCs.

The CDR3 sequence is CASSLRAGGSQETQYF. The CDR3 DNA reads as TGCGCCAGCAGCTTGAGGGCGGGGGGCTCCCAAGAGACCCAGTACTTC. V usage is TRBV5-1 and J usage is TRBJ2-5; 8 bases match TRBD2. Germline CDR1 reads SGHRS; CDR2 reads YFSETQ. CDR3 length: 16 amino acids. V was pared by 1 base and J by 1 base, with 6 bases of the junction left unmatched.